These T cell receptor beta chains were read from a single sample in a study of a mutant IDH1 vaccine in newly diagnosed glioma. Antigen specificity for these receptors is unknown. The repertoire was sequenced with immunoSEQ multiplex PCR; TCRdb's copy has only in-frame clones and lacks some. Among about 59,000 clones listed, around 86% were seen once. Sequenced material: PBMCs, taken from a glioma patient whose treatment included an IDH1 peptide vaccine. The receptors were sampled from a man aged 25-45 years with glioma. The CDR3 runs from the conserved cysteine through the conserved F or W. The order of the fields is J gene, D gene, V gene, clone size, CDR3 DNA, CDR3 protein. A D gene is named only where the DNA matches it firmly. Part of the rows lack a size; the others show once, few, many or a class for expanded clones.

J gene: TRBJ1-2
D gene: -
V gene: TRBV6-5
clone size: -
CDR3 DNA: TGTGCCAGCAGTTACTCGTTGAAAGGGGAGGGTGGCTACACCTTC
CDR3 protein: CASSYSLKGEGGYTF

J gene: TRBJ2-7
D gene: -
V gene: TRBV5-1
clone size: -
CDR3 DNA: TGCGCCAGCAGCTTGGGGGGACGCTCCTACGAGCAGTACTTC
CDR3 protein: CASSLGGRSYEQYF

J gene: TRBJ2-2
D gene: TRBD1
V gene: TRBV11-3
clone size: once
CDR3 DNA: TGTGCCAGCAGCTCATCGGACAGGGTGGACACCGGGGAGCTGTTTTTT
CDR3 protein: CASSSSDRVDTGELFF

J gene: TRBJ2-7
D gene: TRBD1
V gene: TRBV18
clone size: -
CDR3 DNA: TGTGCCAGCTCACCACCGGGACAGTCCTCCTACGAGCAGTACTTC
CDR3 protein: CASSPPGQSSYEQYF

J gene: TRBJ2-2
D gene: TRBD2
V gene: TRBV6-1
clone size: -
CDR3 DNA: TGTGCCAGCAGCTTTAGCGGGGGCCTCTCCGGGGAGCTGTTTTTT
CDR3 protein: CASSFSGGLSGELFF

J gene: TRBJ2-5
D gene: -
V gene: TRBV5-5
clone size: -
CDR3 DNA: TGTGCCAGCGGGCCGGTCGGGGTTATTGAGACCCAGTACTTC
CDR3 protein: CASGPVGVIETQYF

J gene: TRBJ2-1
D gene: TRBD1
V gene: TRBV2
clone size: few
CDR3 DNA: TGTGCCAGCAGCCCCGACAGGGGGCAACGAAATGAGCAGTTCTTC
CDR3 protein: CASSPDRGQRNEQFF

J gene: TRBJ1-4
D gene: -
V gene: TRBV18
clone size: -
CDR3 DNA: TGTGCCAGCTCACCGGTCAATGAAAAACTGTTTTTT
CDR3 protein: CASSPVNEKLFF

J gene: TRBJ1-5
D gene: -
V gene: TRBV28
clone size: -
CDR3 DNA: TGTGCCAGCAGTTCCTCTCCCGGGGCGGGGTCTGCAAATCAGCCCCAGCATTTT
CDR3 protein: CASSSSPGAGSANQPQHF

J gene: TRBJ2-3
D gene: -
V gene: TRBV9
clone size: -
CDR3 DNA: TGTGCCAGCAGCGTCTCGTGGGGGAGCACAGATACGCAGTATTTT
CDR3 protein: CASSVSWGSTDTQYF

J gene: TRBJ1-5
D gene: -
V gene: TRBV6-1
clone size: few
CDR3 DNA: TGTGCCAGCAGTGGGGGGGCCGGGGCGAATCAGCCCCAGCATTTT
CDR3 protein: CASSGGAGANQPQHF

J gene: TRBJ2-7
D gene: -
V gene: TRBV25-1
clone size: -
CDR3 DNA: TGTGCCAGCAGTGGCCGGGCACCTACCTACGAGCAGTACTTC
CDR3 protein: CASSGRAPTYEQYF

J gene: TRBJ1-5
D gene: -
V gene: TRBV19
clone size: -
CDR3 DNA: TGTGCCAGTGCCAGGACCGGGGGCAATCAGCCCCAGCATTTT
CDR3 protein: CASARTGGNQPQHF

J gene: TRBJ2-4
D gene: TRBD1
V gene: TRBV13
clone size: -
CDR3 DNA: TGTGCCAGCAGCCGTACAGGGGGCGGGAACATTCAGTACTTC
CDR3 protein: CASSRTGGGNIQYF

J gene: TRBJ1-4
D gene: -
V gene: TRBV27
clone size: -
CDR3 DNA: TGTGCCAGCAGTGCCTCAGGGGCGACTAATGAAAAACTGTTTTTT
CDR3 protein: CASSASGATNEKLFF

J gene: TRBJ1-2
D gene: -
V gene: TRBV7-9
clone size: -
CDR3 DNA: TGTGCCAGCAGCTTGCCGAGTAACTATGGCTACACCTTC
CDR3 protein: CASSLPSNYGYTF

J gene: TRBJ2-5
D gene: -
V gene: TRBV19
clone size: -
CDR3 DNA: TGTGCCAGTAGTATAGCCCCTGGGTACAGGGAGACCCAGTACTTC
CDR3 protein: CASSIAPGYRETQYF

J gene: TRBJ1-1
D gene: -
V gene: TRBV27
clone size: -
CDR3 DNA: TGTGCCAGCAGTTTCCTTGACCCTATCGGAGGGACTTTCTTT
CDR3 protein: CASSFLDPIGGTFF

J gene: TRBJ2-1
D gene: -
V gene: TRBV11-2
clone size: once
CDR3 DNA: TGTGCCAGCAGCTTAGAGGGTAGCAATGAGCAGTTCTTC
CDR3 protein: CASSLEGSNEQFF

J gene: TRBJ2-7
D gene: TRBD1
V gene: TRBV9
clone size: once
CDR3 DNA: TGTGCCAGCAGCGTGGGACAGGGTAGATACGAGCAGTACTTC
CDR3 protein: CASSVGQGRYEQYF

J gene: TRBJ2-7
D gene: TRBD1
V gene: TRBV5-6
clone size: -
CDR3 DNA: TGTGCCAGCAGCTTAACAGGGGAACGAAACGAGCAGTACTTC
CDR3 protein: CASSLTGERNEQYF

J gene: TRBJ2-7
D gene: -
V gene: TRBV9
clone size: -
CDR3 DNA: TGTGCCAGCAGCGTAGCAGCGTTCACCTACGAGCAGTACTTC
CDR3 protein: CASSVAAFTYEQYF

J gene: TRBJ1-5
D gene: -
V gene: TRBV11-2
clone size: few
CDR3 DNA: TGTGCCAGCAGCTTAGCCGGGCGGGTGGATCAGCCCCAGCATTTT
CDR3 protein: CASSLAGRVDQPQHF

J gene: TRBJ2-2
D gene: -
V gene: TRBV7-7
clone size: -
CDR3 DNA: TGTGCCAGCAGCCCTAGAGAGGGGAACACCGGGGAGCTGTTTTTT
CDR3 protein: CASSPREGNTGELFF

J gene: TRBJ1-4
D gene: -
V gene: TRBV14
clone size: -
CDR3 DNA: TGTGCCAGCAGCCAAACTAATGAAAAACTGTTTTTT
CDR3 protein: CASSQTNEKLFF

J gene: TRBJ1-2
D gene: -
V gene: TRBV25-1
clone size: -
CDR3 DNA: TGTGCCAGCAGTGAAACCTCAGGCATTCCTATCAATGGCTACACCTTC
CDR3 protein: CASSETSGIPINGYTF

J gene: TRBJ1-6
D gene: -
V gene: TRBV9
clone size: -
CDR3 DNA: TGTGCCAGCAGCGTCGAACCGGGCCAAAATTCACCCCTCCACTTT
CDR3 protein: CASSVEPGQNSPLHF

J gene: TRBJ2-5
D gene: -
V gene: TRBV5-6
clone size: -
CDR3 DNA: TGTGCCAGCACGACGTATTCGGAGACCCAGTACTTC
CDR3 protein: CASTTYSETQYF

J gene: TRBJ2-2
D gene: -
V gene: TRBV7-2
clone size: once
CDR3 DNA: TGTGCCAGCAGCTACACAACCGGGGAGCTGTTTTTT
CDR3 protein: CASSYTTGELFF

J gene: TRBJ1-1
D gene: -
V gene: TRBV5-6
clone size: -
CDR3 DNA: TGTGCCAGCAGCCCCCTGGACGGAGAGATTGAAGCTTTCTTT
CDR3 protein: CASSPLDGEIEAFF

J gene: TRBJ2-7
D gene: TRBD1
V gene: TRBV6-5
clone size: -
CDR3 DNA: TGTGCCAGCAGTTACCGGACAGGGTACGAGCAGTACTTC
CDR3 protein: CASSYRTGYEQYF

J gene: TRBJ2-7
D gene: TRBD2
V gene: TRBV7-9
clone size: once
CDR3 DNA: TGTGCCAGCAGGCATGGACTAGCGGGGACACACTACGAGCAGTACTTC
CDR3 protein: CASRHGLAGTHYEQYF

J gene: TRBJ2-3
D gene: TRBD2
V gene: TRBV2
clone size: -
CDR3 DNA: TGTGCCAGATCCAGCGGGGGGCTCGGGCGCACAGATACGCAGTATTTT
CDR3 protein: CARSSGGLGRTDTQYF

J gene: TRBJ2-3
D gene: TRBD2
V gene: TRBV6-6
clone size: -
CDR3 DNA: TGTGCCAGCAGGCGGGGGGAGGACGCAGATACGCAGTATTTT
CDR3 protein: CASRRGEDADTQYF

J gene: TRBJ1-3
D gene: -
V gene: TRBV10-1
clone size: -
CDR3 DNA: TGCGCCAGCAGTGATAGCTCTGGAAACACCATATATTTT
CDR3 protein: CASSDSSGNTIYF

J gene: TRBJ1-2
D gene: -
V gene: TRBV5-8
clone size: -
CDR3 DNA: TGTGCCAGCAGATTAACCCAGACCGGAGTCCTTAACTATGGCTACACCTTC
CDR3 protein: CASRLTQTGVLNYGYTF

J gene: TRBJ1-4
D gene: -
V gene: TRBV5-4
clone size: -
CDR3 DNA: TGTGCCAGCAGCTCCAGCAAGAGGGAAAGCAATGAAAAACTGTTTTTT
CDR3 protein: CASSSSKRESNEKLFF